One T cell receptor (beta chain) is described in this entry. No antigen is known for it. Sequencing used immunoSEQ multiplex PCR; TCRdb keeps in-frame clones, though not all of them. The sample has about 150,000 clones; 93% are singletons. The CDR3 runs to 15 residues. CDR1 SEHNR and CDR2 FQNEAQ come from the germline V gene (reference sequence). With V trimmed by 5 bases and J by 4 bases, 6 bases remained unmatched. The data stem from a study of T cell responses to AZD1222 COVID-19 vaccine. Study results and limitations: Repertoire collection took place solely once the T cell response had peaked.

V is TRBV7-9 and J is TRBJ1-5; 9 bases are shared with TRBD1. Material: peripheral blood, obtained on day 0 of AZD1222 vaccination. This TCR was recovered from an adult in good health. DNA for the CDR3: TGTGCCAGCAGCCCTCACGGGACAGGGAATCAGCCCCAGCATTTT. Its translation: CASSPHGTGNQPQHF.